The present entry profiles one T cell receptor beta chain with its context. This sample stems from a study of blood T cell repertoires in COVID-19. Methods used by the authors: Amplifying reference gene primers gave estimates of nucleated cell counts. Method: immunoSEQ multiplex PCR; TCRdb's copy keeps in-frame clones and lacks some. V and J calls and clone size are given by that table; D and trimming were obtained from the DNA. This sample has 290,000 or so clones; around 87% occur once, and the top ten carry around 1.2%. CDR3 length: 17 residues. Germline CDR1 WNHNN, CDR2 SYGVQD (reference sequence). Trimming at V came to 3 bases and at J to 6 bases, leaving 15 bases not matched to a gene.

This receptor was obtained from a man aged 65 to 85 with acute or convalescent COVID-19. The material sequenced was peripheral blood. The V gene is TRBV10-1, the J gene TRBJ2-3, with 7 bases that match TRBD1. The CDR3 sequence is CASSDLSPTGPFDTQYF. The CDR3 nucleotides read TGCGCCAGCAGTGACCTCTCCCCGACAGGGCCTTTCGATACGCAGTATTTT.